The 11 T cell receptor beta chains in this list originate from one sample, sequenced in a study of OX40 agonist ivuxolimab in advanced cancers. Clones were sequenced by immunoSEQ multiplex PCR, and TCRdb holds only the in-frame ones, with some missing. The data contain tens of thousands of clones, around 86% of them singletons. The material was CD4+ or CD8+ T cells sorted from blood, obtained in a trial of the OX40 agonist ivuxolimab. Receptors were obtained from an adult with an advanced solid tumor such as melanoma, head and neck, liver or kidney cancer.

The rearrangement joins TRBV27 to TRBJ1-5; D is unclear. The germline gives CDR1 MNHEY, CDR2 SMNVEV (reference sequence). The CDR3 has 13 amino acids. V was trimmed by 4 bases and J by 5 bases, leaving 9 bases between them. CDR3 DNA sequence: TGTGCCAGCAGTTCGAGACTAGATCAGCCCCAGCATTTT. This encodes CASSSRLDQPQHF.

A single count supports this clone. The rearrangement joins TRBV5-1 to TRBJ1-5; D ambiguous. The CDR3 has 16 amino acids. V lost 4 bases to trimming and J lost 1 base, with 15 bases between them. Germline V gene data show CDR1 as SGHRS and CDR2 as YFSETQ. The CDR3 coding sequence is TGCGCCAGCAGCCCCGGACCGTTAAGCAGCAATCAGCCCCAGCATTTT. It is translated as CASSPGPLSSNQPQHF.

The chain has TRBV11-2 and TRBJ2-3, with D possibly being TRBD2 (6 bases). The CDR3 loop spans 15 amino acids. Trimming stripped 1 base from V and 2 bases from J, with 10 bases between. Germline assignment: CDR1 SGHAT and CDR2 FQNNGV. The CDR3 loop is CASSLGRDFTDTQYF. The CDR3 bases are TGTGCCAGCAGCTTAGGGCGGGATTTCACAGATACGCAGTATTTT.

The table lists this clone with a count of one. The chain carries TRBV10-1 and TRBJ2-1, with a possible D match to TRBD2 (6 bases). In germline, CDR1 is WNHNN, CDR2 SYGVQD (reference sequence). V was cut by 4 bases and J by 0 bases, with 10 bases left in between. The CDR3 runs to 15 residues. CDR3 loop: CASSGDGSSYNEQFF. In DNA form, the CDR3 reads TGCGCCAGCAGTGGGGACGGGAGCTCCTACAATGAGCAGTTCTTC.

Only one count was recorded for this clone. This chain uses TRBV5-1 with TRBJ2-3; tentative D call: TRBD2 (5 bases). V was pared by 6 bases and J by 2 bases, with 16 bases between. Per germline, CDR1 SGHRS and CDR2 YFSETQ. CDR3 size: 15 residues. CDR3 nucleotide sequence: TGCGCCAGCAACCACAACTCGGGGTCCACAGATACGCAGTATTTT. This encodes CASNHNSGSTDTQYF.

The chain is built from TRBV4-1 and TRBJ1-2, with D possibly TRBD1 on 5 matching bases. V was trimmed by 2 bases and J by 2 bases, leaving 9 bases between them. The CDR3 has 14 residues. Germline V lookup: CDR1 MGHRA, CDR2 YSYEKL. The CDR3 reads CASSQLGENYGYTF. CDR3 nucleotide sequence: TGCGCCAGCAGCCAACTAGGGGAAAACTATGGCTACACCTTC.

The chain joins TRBV21-1 to TRBJ2-3; TRBD1, the table's D call, was not compared with the DNA. TRBV21-1 is marked as a pseudogene. This CDR3 spans 20 amino acids. CDR3 amino acids: CASSKEGWRTGGWSTDTQYF. CDR3 bases: TGTGCCAGCAGCAAAGAGGGCTGGAGGACAGGTGGATGGAGCACAGATACGCAGTATTTT.

The rearrangement uses TRBV7-9 and TRBJ1-1, with 7 bases that match TRBD1. Germline CDR1 reads SEHNR; CDR2 reads FQNEAQ (reference sequence). This CDR3 is 15 amino acids long. The ends lost 0 bases at V and 4 bases at J; junction bases unmatched: 5. CDR3 sequence: CASSLAGTEGTEAFF. The CDR3 DNA reads TGTGCCAGCAGCTTAGCAGGGACAGAAGGCACTGAAGCTTTCTTT.

V is TRBV2 and J is TRBJ2-5; TRBD1 might be the D (5 bases). The CDR3 runs 12 residues. The V and J ends lost 9 bases and 2 bases respectively, with 10 bases between them. Germline V gives CDR1 SNHLY, CDR2 FYNNEI. This CDR3 is CARGAGQETQYF. Here the CDR3 DNA reads TGTGCCAGAGGGGCAGGGCAAGAGACCCAGTACTTC.

This clone was recorded once. The chain carries TRBV11-3 and TRBJ2-7, with D hard to call. The CDR3 length is 13 residues. V dropped 0 bases and J dropped 0 bases, with 3 bases sitting between them. The germline V gene encodes CDR1 SGHNT and CDR2 YENEEA. The CDR3 DNA reads as TGTGCCAGCAGCTTAGACCACTCCTACGAGCAGTACTTC. Its protein product is CASSLDHSYEQYF.

This clone was found a few times. The rearrangement joins TRBV6-5 to TRBJ2-5; maybe TRBD1 (6 bases). The CDR3 sequence is 14 residues long. Looked up from germline, CDR1 is MNHEY and CDR2 is SVGAGI. With 5 bases removed from V and 1 base from J, the gap between germline ends came to 11 bases. CDR3 nucleotides: TGTGCCAGCAGTCCGGGACACCTCCAAGAGACCCAGTACTTC. It specifies CASSPGHLQETQYF.